These 22 T cell receptor beta chains share one sample of origin, sequenced in a study of CD8 T cells in ankylosing spondylitis. TCRdb passed the 5' RACE reads through MiXCR, listing each CDR3 protein once. The table has 130,000 or so distinct CDR3 sequences, 7% seen once; the top ten hold about 12%. The sample consisted of blood, either unsorted or a sorted T cell fraction (not recorded which). The source of these receptors is a male donor with ankylosing spondylitis or in good health (not recorded which).

This clonotype was recorded at least ten times. This chain joins TRBV7-7 and TRBJ2-3; no clear D gene. V lost 1 base and J lost 1, with 3 bases in between. The germline V gene has CDR1 SSHAT and CDR2 FNYEAQ (reference sequence). CDR3 length equals 13 residues. CDR3 loop: CASSLDRTDTQYF. Written as DNA, the CDR3 is TGTGCCAGCAGCTTAGACCGCACAGATACGCAGTATTTT. Based on the CDR3 plus reference TRBV7-7 and TRBJ2-3, the full variable domain is GAGVSQSPRYKVTKRGQDVTLRCDPISSHATLYWYQQALGQGPEFLTYFNYEAQPDKSGLPSDRFSAERPEGSISTLTIQRTEQRDSAMYRCASSLDRTDTQYFGPGTRLTVL.

At least ten counts were recorded for this clonotype. CDR3 residues: CASSSATGRDYEQYF. CDR3 DNA sequence: TGTGCCAGCAGCTCAGCGACTGGTAGAGACTACGAGCAGTACTTC. This rearrangement joins TRBV7-2 to TRBJ2-7; D gene ambiguous. The CDR3 covers 15 residues. The germline V and J ends were trimmed by 4 bases and 3 bases, with 16 bases remaining between them. Looked up from germline, CDR1 is SGHTA and CDR2 is FQGNSA.

This chain connects TRBV12-3 or TRBV12-4 to TRBJ1-5, with D maybe TRBD1 (5 bases). The V and J ends lost 2 bases and 6 bases respectively, with 17 bases between them. CDR3 length: 16 amino acids. The CDR3 sequence is CASSLQGQSGGQPQHF. CDR3 in DNA: TGTGCCAGCAGTTTACAGGGCCAATCGGGGGGTCAGCCCCAGCATTTT.

J is TRBJ1-2 and V is TRBV30; D gene uncertain. The ends were cut back, 0 bases at V and 2 bases at J, with 7 bases in the middle. CDR1 is GTSNPN, CDR2 SVGIG, per germline (reference sequence). This CDR3 comprises 13 residues. CDR3 protein: CAWSVSQNYGYTF. In nucleotides, the CDR3 is TGTGCCTGGAGTGTCTCACAGAACTATGGCTACACCTTC.

This clonotype was seen ten or more times. The chain recombines TRBV12-3 or TRBV12-4 with TRBJ2-7; TRBD1 aligns across 11 bases. CDR3 length: 15 residues. V was clipped by 2 bases and J by 4 bases; unmatched bases: 4. The CDR3 loop reads CASSLSGQGVYEQYF. CDR3 nucleotides: TGTGCCAGCAGTTTATCGGGACAGGGGGTATACGAGCAGTACTTC.

This clonotype was detected ten times or more. This chain links TRBV14 with TRBJ2-1; TRBD2 might be the D (6 bases). Trimming took 6 bases from V and 0 from J, leaving 12 bases between them. Germline CDR1 is SGHDN and CDR2 is FVKESK. There are 15 residues in the CDR3. CDR3 coding DNA: TGTGCCAGCAGACAGGACGGGAGCTCCTACAATGAGCAGTTCTTC. The encoded protein is CASRQDGSSYNEQFF.

In this sample, this clonotype turned up many times. The chain carries TRBV20-1 and TRBJ2-7, with 8 nucleotides matching TRBD1. CDR1 DFQATT and CDR2 SNEGSKA come from the germline V gene (reference sequence). This CDR3 has 14 amino acids. Trimming took 1 base from V and 6 from J; bases not matched to a gene: 8. The CDR3 spells CSARVGQGAFEQYF. As DNA, the CDR3 is TGCAGTGCTAGAGTAGGGCAGGGGGCTTTCGAGCAGTACTTC.

This clonotype was counted at least ten times. V is TRBV10-3 and J is TRBJ1-6; D remains ambiguous. Trimming removed 10 bases from V and 1 base from J, with 11 bases in between. Germline CDR1 is ENHRY and CDR2 is SYGVKD. This CDR3 is 14 amino acids long. The CDR3 DNA reads as TGTGCCACCGGGGAGATGTCCTATAATTCACCCCTCCACTTT. Amino acids: CATGEMSYNSPLHF.

This clonotype was found many times. This chain connects TRBV29-1 to TRBJ2-3; 9 bases are a match to TRBD2. Germline CDR1 reads SQVTM; CDR2 reads ANQGSEA. After removal of 3 bases from V and 4 bases from J, the junction contained 11 bases not matched to a gene. CDR3 length: 16 amino acids. The CDR3 coding sequence is TGCAGCGTTGAGATTGGGGCTAGCGGGAAGGCAGATACGCAGTATTTT. It encodes CSVEIGASGKADTQYF.

In this sample, this clonotype turned up many times. V is TRBV20-1 and J is TRBJ2-7; D is perhaps TRBD2 (6 bases). From germline, CDR1 is DFQATT and CDR2 SNEGSKA (reference sequence). The CDR3 totals 13 residues. The V end lost 3 bases, the J end lost 5 bases, and 14 bases lay between the germline ends. The CDR3 DNA is TGCAGTGCTAGGGAGGTACTAGCCCACGAGCAGTACTTC. Protein sequence: CSAREVLAHEQYF.

This clonotype was observed many times. The rearrangement joins TRBV12-5 to TRBJ2-1, with 9 bases fitting TRBD2. This CDR3 is built from 15 residues. V trimming: 2 bases; J trimming: 7 bases; junction bases outside the gene matches: 6. Germline V lookup: CDR1 LGHNT, CDR2 FRNRAP. In DNA, the CDR3 is TGTGCTAGTGGTTTGTCCGCGGGAGGGGTGAATGAGCAGTTCTTC. Translated: CASGLSAGGVNEQFF.

This chain uses TRBV12-5 with TRBJ2-2, with TRBD2 matching 7 bases. J was trimmed by 4 bases and V by 4 bases; bases with no gene match: 6. The CDR3 runs 15 residues. Germline V CDR1 and CDR2: LGHNT, FRNRAP. CDR3 amino acids: CASGSRTGGTGELFF. In DNA form, the CDR3 reads TGTGCTAGTGGTTCCCGGACGGGGGGCACCGGGGAGCTGTTTTTT.

The sample holds a few counts of this clonotype. J is TRBJ2-3 and V is TRBV29-1, with 8 bases fitting TRBD2. V was pared by 4 bases and J by 2 bases, with 11 bases of the junction left unmatched. The CDR3 length is 16 residues. The germline V gene has CDR1 SQVTM and CDR2 ANQGSEA. The CDR3 region has the DNA TGCAGCGTTGTCTCGGGGGGGACTCGACCCACAGATACGCAGTATTTT. The encoded protein is CSVVSGGTRPTDTQYF.

At least ten counts were recorded for this clonotype. The chain links TRBV28 to TRBJ2-7, with 9 positions matching TRBD1. V dropped 5 bases and J dropped 2; count of bases not matched to a gene: 7. The CDR3 sequence is 15 residues long. The germline gives CDR1 MDHEN, CDR2 SYDVKM. DNA for the CDR3: TGTGCCAGCAGTCCCGGGACAGGGACGCCCTACGAGCAGTACTTC. Its translation: CASSPGTGTPYEQYF.

This clonotype occurred many times. This chain links TRBV11-1 with TRBJ1-1; D remains unclear. V lost 5 bases and J 3 bases, leaving 10 bases between the germline ends. Germline V CDR1 and CDR2: SGHAT, FQDESV (reference sequence). This CDR3 has 13 amino acids. The CDR3 nucleotides read TGTGCCAGCAGCACCGGGTTGCACACTGAAGCTTTCTTT. Encoded protein: CASSTGLHTEAFF.

This clonotype has a count of ten or more. This sequence joins TRBV5-1 and TRBJ1-2, with D maybe TRBD1 (6 bases). Germline lookup yields CDR1 SGHRS and CDR2 YFSETQ. V was clipped by 0 bases and J by 2 bases, with 8 bases between them. CDR3 length: 14 amino acids. CDR3 protein: CASSLGDMNYGYTF. The CDR3, as DNA: TGCGCCAGCAGCTTGGGGGACATGAACTATGGCTACACCTTC.

The V call is TRBV5-8, the J call TRBJ2-2; D gene unclear. The CDR3 extends over 12 amino acids. The germline V and J ends were trimmed by 7 bases and 1 base, with 5 bases remaining between them. The germline CDR1 and CDR2 sequences are SGHTS and YDEGEE. The CDR3 region is CASEENTGELFF. In DNA, the CDR3 is TGTGCCAGCGAAGAGAACACCGGGGAGCTGTTTTTT.

The table lists this clonotype with many counts. The chain employs TRBV28 and TRBJ1-5, with 7 bases aligning to TRBD1. Germline V gene lookup returns CDR1 MDHEN and CDR2 SYDVKM. This CDR3 has 14 residues. V was clipped by 3 bases and J by 6 bases; unmatched bases: 5. The CDR3 coding sequence is TGTGCCAGCAGTTTCCTGGGGACAGTTCAGCCCCAGCATTTT. Translation gives CASSFLGTVQPQHF.

In this sample, this clonotype turned up many times. This chain connects TRBV2 to TRBJ2-1; D might be TRBD1 (5 bases). Germline loops: CDR1 SNHLY, CDR2 FYNNEI. The CDR3 loop spans 13 amino acids. Trimming cost V 8 bases and J 6 bases, with 14 bases left between them. CDR3 region: CASGGQRTNEQFF. The CDR3 DNA sequence: TGTGCCAGCGGCGGACAAAGAACCAATGAGCAGTTCTTC.

This clonotype showed up many times. This chain joins TRBV9 and TRBJ2-7, with D perhaps given as TRBD1 or TRBD2 (6 bases each). Trimming left V 1 base short and J 0 bases short, with 11 bases between. CDR3 length: 15 amino acids. Germline loops: CDR1 SGDLS, CDR2 YYNGEE. The CDR3 DNA sequence: TGTGCCAGCAGCGTACGGTGGGGGGCCTCCTACGAGCAGTACTTC. Amino acid sequence: CASSVRWGASYEQYF.

This clonotype has ten or more counts. This chain uses TRBV5-1 with TRBJ1-2; D uncertain. V was shortened by 4 bases and J by 1 base, with 11 bases between the two germline ends. Per germline, CDR1 SGHRS and CDR2 YFSETQ. This CDR3 is built from 14 residues. CDR3 bases: TGCGCCAGCAGCCCTACCGGGGATAACTATGGCTACACCTTC. Its protein product is CASSPTGDNYGYTF.

At least ten counts were recorded for this clonotype. The genes are TRBV7-6 and TRBJ2-7; 10 nucleotides align to TRBD1. Germline lookup yields CDR1 SGHVS and CDR2 FNYEAQ. Trimming cost V 2 bases and J 2 bases; bases outside gene matches: 9. This CDR3 is built from 17 residues. In nucleotides, the CDR3 is TGTGCCAGCAGCTTATTTGTAAGGGACAGGGGAACCTACGAGCAGTACTTC. Translating gives CASSLFVRDRGTYEQYF.